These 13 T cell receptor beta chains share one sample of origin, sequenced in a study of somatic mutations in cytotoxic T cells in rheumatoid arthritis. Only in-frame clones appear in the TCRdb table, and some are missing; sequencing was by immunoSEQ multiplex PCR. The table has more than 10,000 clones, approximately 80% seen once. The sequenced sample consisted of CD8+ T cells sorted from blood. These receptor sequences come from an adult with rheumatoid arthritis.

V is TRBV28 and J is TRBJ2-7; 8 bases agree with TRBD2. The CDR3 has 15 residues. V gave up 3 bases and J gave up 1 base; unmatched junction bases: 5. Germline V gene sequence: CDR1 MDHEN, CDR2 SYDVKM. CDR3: CASSFRGLVSYEQYF. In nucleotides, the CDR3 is TGTGCCAGCAGTTTCCGGGGACTAGTTTCCTACGAGCAGTACTTC.

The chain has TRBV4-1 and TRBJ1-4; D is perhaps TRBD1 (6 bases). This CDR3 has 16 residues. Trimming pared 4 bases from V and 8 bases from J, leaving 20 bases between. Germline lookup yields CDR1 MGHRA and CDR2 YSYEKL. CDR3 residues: CASSRMLNRVGEKLFF. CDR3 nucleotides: TGCGCCAGCAGCCGAATGCTGAACAGGGTGGGCGAAAAACTGTTTTTT.

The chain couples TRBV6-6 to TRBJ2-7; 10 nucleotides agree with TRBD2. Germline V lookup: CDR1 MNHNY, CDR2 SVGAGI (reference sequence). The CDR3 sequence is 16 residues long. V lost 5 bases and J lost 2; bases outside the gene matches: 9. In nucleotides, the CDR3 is TGTGCCAGCAGTCCCCTAGCGGGAGACTTTACCTACGAGCAGTACTTC. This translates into CASSPLAGDFTYEQYF.

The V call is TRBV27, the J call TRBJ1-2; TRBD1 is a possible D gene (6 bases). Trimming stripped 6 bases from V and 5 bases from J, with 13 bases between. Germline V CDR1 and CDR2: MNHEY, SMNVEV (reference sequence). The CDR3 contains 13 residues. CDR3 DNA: TGTGCCAGCAGCTCCCTAGGGGGATATGGCTACACCTTC. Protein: CASSSLGGYGYTF.

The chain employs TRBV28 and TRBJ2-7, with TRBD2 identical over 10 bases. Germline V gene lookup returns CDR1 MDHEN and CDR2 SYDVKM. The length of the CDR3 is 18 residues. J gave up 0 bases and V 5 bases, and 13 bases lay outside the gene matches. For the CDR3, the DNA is TGTGCCAGCAGTCTCAGTCTAGCGGGAGCCACGAGCTCCTACGAGCAGTACTTC. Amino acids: CASSLSLAGATSSYEQYF.

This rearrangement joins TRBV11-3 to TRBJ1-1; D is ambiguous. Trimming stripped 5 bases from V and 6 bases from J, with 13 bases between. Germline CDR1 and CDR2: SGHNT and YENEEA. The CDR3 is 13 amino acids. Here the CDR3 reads CASSGNGVAEAFF. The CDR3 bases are TGTGCCAGCAGCGGAAATGGGGTAGCTGAAGCTTTCTTT.

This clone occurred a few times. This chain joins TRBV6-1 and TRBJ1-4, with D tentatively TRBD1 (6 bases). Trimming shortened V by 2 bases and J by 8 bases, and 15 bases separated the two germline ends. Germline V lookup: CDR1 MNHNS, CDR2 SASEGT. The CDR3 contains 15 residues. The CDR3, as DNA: TGTGCCAGCAGTGAATTGACAGGCGAGTGGGAAAAACTGTTTTTT. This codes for CASSELTGEWEKLFF.

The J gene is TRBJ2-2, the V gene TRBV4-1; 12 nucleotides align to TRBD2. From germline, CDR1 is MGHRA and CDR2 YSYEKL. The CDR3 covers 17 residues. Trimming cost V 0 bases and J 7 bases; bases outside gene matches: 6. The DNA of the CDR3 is TGCGCCAGCAGCCAAGAGCTAGCGGGAGGGCCCGTCGGGGAGCTGTTTTTT. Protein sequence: CASSQELAGGPVGELFF.

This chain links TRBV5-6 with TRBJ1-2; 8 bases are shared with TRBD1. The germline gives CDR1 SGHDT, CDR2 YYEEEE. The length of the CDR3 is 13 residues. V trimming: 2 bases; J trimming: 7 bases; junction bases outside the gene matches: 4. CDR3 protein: CASSLGQGGGYTF. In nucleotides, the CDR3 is TGTGCCAGCAGCTTAGGACAGGGTGGTGGCTACACCTTC.

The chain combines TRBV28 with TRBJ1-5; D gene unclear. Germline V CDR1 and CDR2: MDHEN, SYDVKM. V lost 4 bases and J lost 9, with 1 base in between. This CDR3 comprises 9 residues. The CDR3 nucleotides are TGTGCCAGCAGTTCGCCCCAGCATTTT. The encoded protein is CASSSPQHF. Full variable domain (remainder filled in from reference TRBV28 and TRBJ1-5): DVKVTQSSRYLVKRTGEKVFLECVQDMDHENMFWYRQDPGLGLRLIYFSYDVKMKEKGDIPEGYSVSREKKERFSLILESASTNQTSMYLCASSSPQHFGDGTRLSIL.

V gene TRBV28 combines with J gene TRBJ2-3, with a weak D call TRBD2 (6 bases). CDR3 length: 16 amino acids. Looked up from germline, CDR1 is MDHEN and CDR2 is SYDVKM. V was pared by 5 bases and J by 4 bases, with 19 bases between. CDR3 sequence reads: CASSPRLGLSADTQYF. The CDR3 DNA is TGTGCCAGCAGTCCCCGACTAGGGTTGTCCGCAGATACGCAGTATTTT.

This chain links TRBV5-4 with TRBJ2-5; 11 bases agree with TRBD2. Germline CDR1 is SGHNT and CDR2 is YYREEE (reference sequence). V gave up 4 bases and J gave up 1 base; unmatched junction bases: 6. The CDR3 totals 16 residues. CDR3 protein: CASSLGTSGPQETQYF. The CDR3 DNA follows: TGTGCCAGCAGCCTCGGGACTAGCGGTCCCCAAGAGACCCAGTACTTC.

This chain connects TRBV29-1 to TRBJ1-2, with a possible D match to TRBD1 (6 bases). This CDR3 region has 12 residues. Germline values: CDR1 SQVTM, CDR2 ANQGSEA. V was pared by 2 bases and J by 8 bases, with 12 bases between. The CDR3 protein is CSVESGDWGYTF. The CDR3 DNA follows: TGCAGCGTTGAATCAGGGGATTGGGGCTACACCTTC.